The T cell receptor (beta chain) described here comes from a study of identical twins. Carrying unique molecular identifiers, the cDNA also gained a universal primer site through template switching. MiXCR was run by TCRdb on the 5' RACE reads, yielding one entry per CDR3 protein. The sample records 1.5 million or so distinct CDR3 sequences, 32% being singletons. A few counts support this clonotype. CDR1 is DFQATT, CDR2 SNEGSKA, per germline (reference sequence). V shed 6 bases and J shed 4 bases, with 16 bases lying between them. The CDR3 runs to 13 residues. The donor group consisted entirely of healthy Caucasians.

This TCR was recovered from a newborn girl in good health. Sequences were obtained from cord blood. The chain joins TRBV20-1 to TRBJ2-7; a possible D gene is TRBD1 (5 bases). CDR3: CSAPTGSRYEQYF. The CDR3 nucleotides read TGCAGTGCCCCAACAGGTTCACGATACGAGCAGTACTTC.